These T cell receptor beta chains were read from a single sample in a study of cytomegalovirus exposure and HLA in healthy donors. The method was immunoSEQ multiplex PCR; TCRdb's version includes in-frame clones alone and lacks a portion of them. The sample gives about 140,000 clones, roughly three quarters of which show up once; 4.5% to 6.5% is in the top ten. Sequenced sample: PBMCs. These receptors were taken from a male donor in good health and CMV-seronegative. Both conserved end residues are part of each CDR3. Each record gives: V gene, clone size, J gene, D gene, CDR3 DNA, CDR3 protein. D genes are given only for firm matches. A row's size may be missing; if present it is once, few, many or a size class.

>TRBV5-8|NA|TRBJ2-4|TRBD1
TGTGCCAGCAGCTCTAGGACAGGCCTAAAAAACATTCAGTACTTC
CASSSRTGLKNIQYF
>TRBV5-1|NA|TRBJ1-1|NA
TGCGCCAGCAGCGTGGGGGACTTGGCTGAAGCTTTCTTT
CASSVGDLAEAFF
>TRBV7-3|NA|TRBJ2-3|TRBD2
TGTGCCAGCAGCTTAAAGGGACTAGCGGGGGACACAGATACGCAGTATTTT
CASSLKGLAGDTDTQYF
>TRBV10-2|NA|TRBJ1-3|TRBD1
TGCGCCAGCCGGACAGGTGCTGGAAACACCATATATTTT
CASRTGAGNTIYF
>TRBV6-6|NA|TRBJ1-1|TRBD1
TGTGCCACAAGGGGGCGAGGGACTGAAGCTTTCTTT
CATRGRGTEAFF
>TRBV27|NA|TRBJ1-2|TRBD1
TGTGCCAGCAGTTCGAGGACAGGGGTTGGCTACACCTTC
CASSSRTGVGYTF
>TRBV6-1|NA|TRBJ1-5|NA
TGTGCCAGCAGTGAAGTCAGCGGGGCTCTCCAGCCCCAGCATTTT
CASSEVSGALQPQHF
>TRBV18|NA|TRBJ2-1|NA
TGTGCCAGCTCACTATCGACAGAATACAATGAGCAGTTCTTC
CASSLSTEYNEQFF
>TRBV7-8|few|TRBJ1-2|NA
TGTGCCAGCAGCTTGAGGGAAGGAAACTATGGCTACACCTTC
CASSLREGNYGYTF
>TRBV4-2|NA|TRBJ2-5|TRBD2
TGTGCCAGCAGTGGGCAAGCGGGGGGATGGGAGACCCAGTACTTC
CASSGQAGGWETQYF
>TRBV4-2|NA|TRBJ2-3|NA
TGTGCCAGCAGCCAAGAACGGGTCCGAACTTTTGTAACAGATACGCAGTATTTT
CASSQERVRTFVTDTQYF
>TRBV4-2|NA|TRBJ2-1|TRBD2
TGTGCCAGCAGCCAGGGGGGGTTTGGGGATGAGCAGTTCTTC
CASSQGGFGDEQFF
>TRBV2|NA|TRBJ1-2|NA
TGTGCCAGCAGTGAAGCGCTTCAGGGTAGCGGCTACACCTTC
CASSEALQGSGYTF
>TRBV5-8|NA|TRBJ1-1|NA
TGTGCCAGCAGCCCCCGGGGGTCTAGCCATCGCACTGAAGCTTTCTTT
CASSPRGSSHRTEAFF
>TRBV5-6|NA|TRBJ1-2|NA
TGTGCCAGCAGCTTGGCGACAGACTATGGCTACACCTTC
CASSLATDYGYTF
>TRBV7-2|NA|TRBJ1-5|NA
TGTGCCAGCAGCTTCCCAGGCAATCAGCCCCAGCATTTT
CASSFPGNQPQHF
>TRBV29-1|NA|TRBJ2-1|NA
TGCAGCGCCACCGGAGGGGGCCATGAGCAGTTCTTC
CSATGGGHEQFF
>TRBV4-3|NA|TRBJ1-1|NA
TGCGCCAGCAGCCAAGATCTCAGAGGGTTCGGAACTGAAGCTTTCTTT
CASSQDLRGFGTEAFF
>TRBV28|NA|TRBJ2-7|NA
TGTGCCAGCGACCTCGCCGGGACACCTCACGAGCAGTACTTC
CASDLAGTPHEQYF
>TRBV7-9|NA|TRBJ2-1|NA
TGTGCCAGCAGCTTTATTGGTCTTCGTGGGGCTAGCTCCTACAATGAGCAGTTCTTC
CASSFIGLRGASSYNEQFF
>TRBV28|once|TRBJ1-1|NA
TGTGCCAGCGAACCGGGTCTGAACACTGAAGCTTTCTTT
CASEPGLNTEAFF
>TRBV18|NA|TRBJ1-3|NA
TGTGCCAGCTCACGGGCAGATGGAAACACCATATATTTT
CASSRADGNTIYF
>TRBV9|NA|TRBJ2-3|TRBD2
TGTGCCAGCAGCGTAGTTGGCGGGGGGGCCGGGGCAGATACGCAGTATTTT
CASSVVGGGAGADTQYF
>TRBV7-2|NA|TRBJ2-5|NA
TGTGCCAGCAGCTCAACACGGGGGTCGCAGACCCAGTACTTC
CASSSTRGSQTQYF
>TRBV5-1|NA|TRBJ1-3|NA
TGCGCCAGCAGCTTGGGGGGCCTCTCTGGAAACACCATATATTTT
CASSLGGLSGNTIYF
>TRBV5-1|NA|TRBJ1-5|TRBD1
TGCGCCAGCAGCCGGGGGGGACAGGGCCGTCAGCCCCAGCATTTT
CASSRGGQGRQPQHF
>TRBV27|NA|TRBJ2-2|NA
TGTGCCAGCAGTCCAAGGGGGGGCCACGGCGGGGAGCTGTTTTTT
CASSPRGGHGGELFF
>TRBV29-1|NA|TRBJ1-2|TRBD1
TGCAGCGTTGAAGAACCGGGACAGGGATCTTATGGCTACACCTTC
CSVEEPGQGSYGYTF
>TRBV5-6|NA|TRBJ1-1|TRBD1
TGTGCCAGCAGCTTCGGCGACAGGGACAATACTGAAGCTTTCTTT
CASSFGDRDNTEAFF
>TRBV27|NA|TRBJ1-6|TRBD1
TGTGCCAGCAGTTACAGGGGGCCCTTTAATTCACCCCTCCACTTT
CASSYRGPFNSPLHF
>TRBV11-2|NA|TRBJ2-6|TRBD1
TGTGCCAGCAGCTTAGATAGGCAGGGGGTCTCTCTCTCTGGGGCCAACGTCCTGACTTTC
CASSLDRQGVSLSGANVLTF
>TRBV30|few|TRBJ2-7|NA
TGTGCCTGGAGTACCGTCGAAGGAGGCGAGCAGTACTTC
CAWSTVEGGEQYF
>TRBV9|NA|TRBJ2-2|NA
TGTGCCAGCAGCCCGTACTTTGGGGGGAGGGGGACCGGGGAGCTGTTTTTT
CASSPYFGGRGTGELFF
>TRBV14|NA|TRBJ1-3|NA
TGTGCCAGCAGCCCAAGTGTCTCATCGGCAGGCTCTGGAAACACCATATATTTT
CASSPSVSSAGSGNTIYF
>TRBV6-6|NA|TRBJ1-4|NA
TGTGCCCACAGTGCAACTAGTGAAAAACTGTTTTTT
CAHSATSEKLFF
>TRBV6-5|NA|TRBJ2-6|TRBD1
TGTGCCAGCAATCGACAGGGCGGCAACGTCCTGACTTTC
CASNRQGGNVLTF
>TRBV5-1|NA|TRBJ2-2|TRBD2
TGCGCCAGCAGCTGGAGCGGGGGGGCGCGGACCGGGGAGCTGTTTTTT
CASSWSGGARTGELFF
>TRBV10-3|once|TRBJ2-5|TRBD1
TGTGCCATCGGATCCGGGACAGGGAAGGGAGAGACCCAGTACTTC
CAIGSGTGKGETQYF
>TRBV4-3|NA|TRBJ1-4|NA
TGCGCCAGCAGCCAAGCTGGATTCGGGGAGGGTGAAAAACTGTTTTTT
CASSQAGFGEGEKLFF
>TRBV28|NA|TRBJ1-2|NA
TGTGTCGTTGGGCCCTCCTATGGCTACACCTTC
CVVGPSYGYTF
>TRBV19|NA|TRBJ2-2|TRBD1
TGTGCCAGTAGTGCCCCAGGGACAGGGTATTGGAACGCGAACACCGGGGAGCTGTTTTTT
CASSAPGTGYWNANTGELFF
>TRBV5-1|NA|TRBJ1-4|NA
TGCGCCAGCAGCCACGGGAGTTATGGAGCAACTAATGAAAAACTGTTTTTT
CASSHGSYGATNEKLFF
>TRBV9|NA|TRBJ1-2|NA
TGTGCCAGCAGCGGCCCTGAACAGGGATACTATGGCTACACCTTC
CASSGPEQGYYGYTF
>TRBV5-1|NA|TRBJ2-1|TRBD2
TGCGCCAGCAGCTTGGCCGGCGGGGGGGCCGGGAACAATGAGCAGTTCTTC
CASSLAGGGAGNNEQFF